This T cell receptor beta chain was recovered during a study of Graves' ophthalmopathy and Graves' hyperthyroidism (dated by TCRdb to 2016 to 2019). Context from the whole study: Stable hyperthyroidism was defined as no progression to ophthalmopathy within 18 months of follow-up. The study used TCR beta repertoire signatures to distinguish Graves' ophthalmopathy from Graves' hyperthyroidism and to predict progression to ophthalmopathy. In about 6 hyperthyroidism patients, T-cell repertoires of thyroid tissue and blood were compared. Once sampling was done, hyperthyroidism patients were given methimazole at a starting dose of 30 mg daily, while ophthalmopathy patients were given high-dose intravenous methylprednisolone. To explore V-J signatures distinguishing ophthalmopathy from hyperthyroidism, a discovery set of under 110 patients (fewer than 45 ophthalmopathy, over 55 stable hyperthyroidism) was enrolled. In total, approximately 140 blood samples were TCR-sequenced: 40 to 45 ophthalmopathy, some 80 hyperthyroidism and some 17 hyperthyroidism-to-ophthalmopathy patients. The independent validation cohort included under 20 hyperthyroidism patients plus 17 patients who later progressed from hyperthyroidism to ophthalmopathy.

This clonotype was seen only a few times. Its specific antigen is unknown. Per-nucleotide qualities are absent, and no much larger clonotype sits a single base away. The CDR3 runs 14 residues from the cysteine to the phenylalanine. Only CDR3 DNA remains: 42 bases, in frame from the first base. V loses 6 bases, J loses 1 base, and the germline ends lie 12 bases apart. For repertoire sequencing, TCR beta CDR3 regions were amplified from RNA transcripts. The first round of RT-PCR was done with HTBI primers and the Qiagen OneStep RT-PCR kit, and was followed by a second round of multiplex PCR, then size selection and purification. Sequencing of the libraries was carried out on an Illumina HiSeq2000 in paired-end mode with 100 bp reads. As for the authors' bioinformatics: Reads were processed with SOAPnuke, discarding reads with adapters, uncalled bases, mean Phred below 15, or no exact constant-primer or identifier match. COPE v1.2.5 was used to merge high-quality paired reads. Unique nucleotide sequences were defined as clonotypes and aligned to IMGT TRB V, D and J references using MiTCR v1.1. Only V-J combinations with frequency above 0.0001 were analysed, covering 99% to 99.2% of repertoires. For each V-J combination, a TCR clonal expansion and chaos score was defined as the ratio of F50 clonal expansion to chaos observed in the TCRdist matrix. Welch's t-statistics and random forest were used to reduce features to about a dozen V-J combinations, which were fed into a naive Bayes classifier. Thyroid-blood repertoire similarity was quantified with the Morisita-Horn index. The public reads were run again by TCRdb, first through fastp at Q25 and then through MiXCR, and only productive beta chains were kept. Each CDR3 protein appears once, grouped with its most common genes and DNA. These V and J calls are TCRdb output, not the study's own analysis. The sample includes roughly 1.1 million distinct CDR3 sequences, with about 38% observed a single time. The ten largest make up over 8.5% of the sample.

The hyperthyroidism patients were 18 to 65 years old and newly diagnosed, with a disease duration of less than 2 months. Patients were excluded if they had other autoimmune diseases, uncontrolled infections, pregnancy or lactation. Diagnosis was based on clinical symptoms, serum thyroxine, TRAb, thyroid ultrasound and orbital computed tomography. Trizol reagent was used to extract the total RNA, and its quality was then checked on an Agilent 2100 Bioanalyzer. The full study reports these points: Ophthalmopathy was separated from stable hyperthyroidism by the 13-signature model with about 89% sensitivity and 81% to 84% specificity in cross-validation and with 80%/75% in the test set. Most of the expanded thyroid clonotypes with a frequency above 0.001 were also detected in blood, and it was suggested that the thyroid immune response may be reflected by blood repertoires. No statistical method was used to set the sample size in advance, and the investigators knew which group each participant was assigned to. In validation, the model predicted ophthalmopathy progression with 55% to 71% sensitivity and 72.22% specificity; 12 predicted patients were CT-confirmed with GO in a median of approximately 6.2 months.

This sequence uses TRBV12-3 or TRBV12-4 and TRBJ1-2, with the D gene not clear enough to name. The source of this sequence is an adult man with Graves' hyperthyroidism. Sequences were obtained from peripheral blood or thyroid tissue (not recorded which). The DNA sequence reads TGTGCCAGCAGCCTTGCGGATCTTAACTATGGCTACACCTTC. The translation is CASSLADLNYGYTF.